Below, 13 T cell receptor beta chains from the same sample are listed, as sequenced in a study of blood T cell repertoires in COVID-19. Using immunoSEQ multiplex PCR, the repertoire was profiled, and TCRdb retains in-frame clones only, with some absent. The repertoire holds about 220,000 clones, with about 88% as singletons. What was sequenced was peripheral blood. The receptors shown here come from a man in his forties with active or convalescent COVID-19.

This chain uses TRBV5-4 with TRBJ2-5, with TRBD1 matching over 9 bases. V dropped 0 bases and J dropped 4; count of bases not matched to a gene: 4. Per the germline V gene, CDR1 is SGHNT and CDR2 is YYREEE (reference sequence). The CDR3 totals 15 residues. CDR3 sequence reads: CASSLVGTGLETQYF. CDR3 in DNA: TGTGCCAGCAGCTTGGTGGGGACAGGGTTAGAGACCCAGTACTTC. Full variable domain (outside the CDR3, taken from reference TRBV5-4 and TRBJ2-5): ETGVTQSPTHLIKTRGQQVTLRCSSQSGHNTVSWYQQALGQGPQFIFQYYREEENGRGNFPPRFSGLQFPNYSSELNVNALELDDSALYLCASSLVGTGLETQYFGPGTRLLVL.

The chain links TRBV19 to TRBJ1-5; 8 nucleotides agree with TRBD1. CDR1 is LNHDA and CDR2 is SQIVND in the germline V gene (reference sequence). CDR3 length: 16 amino acids. J lost 5 bases, V lost 5 bases, and 11 bases had no gene match. CDR3 protein: CASSALGTGFDQPQHF. Here the CDR3 DNA reads TGTGCCAGTAGTGCCCTGGGGACAGGATTCGATCAGCCCCAGCATTTT.

CDR3 protein: CASSGPMNTEAFF. DNA for the CDR3: TGCGCCAGCAGCGGGCCGATGAACACTGAAGCTTTCTTT. The chain couples TRBV5-1 to TRBJ1-1; D uncertain. V lost 4 bases to trimming and J lost 0 bases, with 7 bases between them. CDR1 and CDR2 (germline): SGHRS, YFSETQ. The CDR3 contains 13 residues.

The chain combines TRBV29-1 with TRBJ1-5; 9 bases match TRBD1. CDR1 is SQVTM and CDR2 is ANQGSEA in the germline V gene. This CDR3 spans 14 amino acids. The junction had 2 bases not matched to a gene; V was cut back by 5 bases and J by 0 bases. The CDR3 region is CSVPGQGSNQPQHF. The CDR3 DNA follows: TGCAGCGTTCCGGGACAGGGTAGCAATCAGCCCCAGCATTTT.

The chain employs TRBV3-1 (or the pseudogene TRBV3-2) and TRBJ2-7; 9 nucleotides line up with TRBD2. Trimming cost V 4 bases and J 7 bases; bases outside gene matches: 8. Germline V CDR1 and CDR2: LGHDT, YNNKEL (reference sequence). The CDR3 spans 14 residues. CDR3 amino acids: CASSREGLAMEQYF. DNA of the CDR3: TGTGCCAGCAGCCGAGAGGGACTAGCCATGGAGCAGTACTTC.

The chain carries TRBV5-5 and TRBJ2-2, with D maybe TRBD1 (5 bases). Trimming left V 2 bases short and J 6 bases short, with 17 bases between. Germline V gives CDR1 SGHKS, CDR2 YYEKEE (reference sequence). The CDR3 totals 16 residues. The CDR3 loop is CASSLRQSPQAGELFF. DNA of the CDR3: TGTGCCAGCAGCTTACGACAGTCCCCACAGGCCGGGGAGCTGTTTTTT.

The genes are TRBV5-8 and TRBJ1-4; D unclear. The germline V and J ends were trimmed by 3 bases and 6 bases, with 12 bases remaining between them. The CDR3 runs to 14 residues. In germline, CDR1 is SGHTS, CDR2 YDEGEE. The CDR3: CASSSGSPDEKLFF. DNA of the CDR3: TGTGCCAGCAGCTCGGGGTCGCCTGATGAAAAACTGTTTTTT.

This clone was counted between two and nine times. This chain links TRBV5-1 with TRBJ1-2; D is unresolved. Per germline, CDR1 SGHRS and CDR2 YFSETQ. This CDR3 is built from 13 residues. Between the trimmed V and J ends, which lost 2 bases and 2 bases, there was a span of 7 bases. CDR3 residues: CASSFVANYGYTF. The CDR3, as DNA: TGCGCCAGCAGCTTTGTAGCAAACTATGGCTACACCTTC.

V gene TRBV10-3 combines with J gene TRBJ1-1, with D uncertain. Trimming shortened V by 9 bases and J by 3 bases, and 17 bases separated the two germline ends. This CDR3 has 14 amino acids. CDR1 ENHRY and CDR2 SYGVKD come from the germline V gene. DNA of the CDR3: TGTGCCATTCGGTCTGGAGGGTGGGACACTGAAGCTTTCTTT. Protein sequence: CAIRSGGWDTEAFF.

This clone appeared once. The chain carries TRBV23-1 and TRBJ1-1; 7 bases line up with TRBD1. TRBV23-1 is designated an ORF whose function remains uncertain. The CDR3 has 16 amino acids. Trimming removed 7 bases from V and 3 bases from J; junction bases left unmatched: 14. CDR3 sequence: CASNSNFTGEYTEAFF. As DNA, the CDR3 is TGCGCCAGCAACTCAAACTTTACAGGGGAATACACTGAAGCTTTCTTT.

This clone was recorded once. The chain is built from TRBV13 and TRBJ2-7, with 8 bases matching TRBD1. This CDR3 is 14 amino acids long. V trimming: 3 bases; J trimming: 3 bases; junction bases outside the gene matches: 4. CDR1 PRHDT and CDR2 FYEKMQ come from the germline V gene (reference sequence). The DNA for the CDR3 is TGTGCCAGCAGCTTGGGACAGGCAAACTACGAGCAGTACTTC. It codes for CASSLGQANYEQYF.

The V gene is TRBV7-8, the J gene TRBJ2-7, with TRBD2 matching 7 bases. Germline V lookup: CDR1 SGHVS, CDR2 FQNEAQ. V trimming: 6 bases; J trimming: 2 bases; junction bases outside the gene matches: 13. This CDR3 has 16 amino acids. CDR3 bases: TGTGCCAGCAGACCCATAGGGGCCGGGAGGCCCTACGAGCAGTACTTC. This encodes CASRPIGAGRPYEQYF.

The genes are TRBV19 and TRBJ2-7, with TRBD2 as a possible D gene (6 bases). The V and J ends lost 5 bases and 2 bases respectively, with 13 bases between them. The CDR3 totals 14 residues. CDR1 and CDR2 (germline): LNHDA, SQIVND (reference sequence). The CDR3 reads CASSYHSGPYEQYF. CDR3 in DNA: TGTGCCAGTAGTTATCATAGCGGTCCCTACGAGCAGTACTTC.